The rows below give T cell receptor beta chains drawn from one sample of a study of T-cell memory formation after mild COVID-19. TCRdb reanalysed the 5' RACE reads using MiXCR and keeps one entry per CDR3 protein. The table shows fewer than 110,000 distinct CDR3 sequences, with 14% occurring only once. The sequencing input was PBMCs or a T cell subset sorted from them (not recorded which). These receptors came from a man aged 18 to 30 who had mild COVID-19 (a few samples of this study predate the infection). Cell type and time point are not known. Each CDR3 is given with its conserved first and last residue. A D gene is named only where the DNA matches it firmly. The size field is filled for only some rows; it gives once, few, many or a size class.

v_gene	abundance	j_gene	d_gene	CDR3nt	CDR3aa
TRBV5-4	-	TRBJ2-1	TRBD2	TGTGCCAGCAGCAGGGTTAGTAGCGGGGGTATGAATGAGCAGTTCTTC	CASSRVSSGGMNEQFF
TRBV6-2/TRBV6-3	-	TRBJ2-1	TRBD2	TGTGCCAGCAGACTAGCGGGGTCCTACAATGAGCAGTTCTTC	CASRLAGSYNEQFF
TRBV20-1	few	TRBJ1-5	-	TGCAGTGCTCGAACGTTGGGATGGCAGCCCCAGCATTTT	CSARTLGWQPQHF
TRBV7-9	few	TRBJ2-3	-	TGTGCCAGCAGCTTGGTCCTCCGCCGGGGTACGCAGTATTTT	CASSLVLRRGTQYF
TRBV12-3/TRBV12-4	few	TRBJ2-5	TRBD2	TGTGCCAGCAGTTTGTCCAGCGGGGGGGCCGGGGAGACCCAGTACTTC	CASSLSSGGAGETQYF
TRBV5-6	-	TRBJ2-1	TRBD1	TGTGCCAGCAGCTTGGGTACCGGGACAGGGCTGGAGCAGTTCTTC	CASSLGTGTGLEQFF
TRBV20-1	few	TRBJ1-2	-	TGCAGTGCTAGACAGGAGCTGGGCTATGGCTACACCTTC	CSARQELGYGYTF
TRBV12-3/TRBV12-4	-	TRBJ1-2	-	TGTGCCAGCAGTTTCCCGGGAGGTGGGCATGGCTACACCTTC	CASSFPGGGHGYTF
TRBV20-1	-	TRBJ1-5	-	TGCAGTGCTAGAGCGTACAATCAGCCCCAGCATTTT	CSARAYNQPQHF
TRBV6-5	few	TRBJ2-7	TRBD1	TGTGCCACGTCAGGACAGGGGCTCCACGAGCAGTACTTC	CATSGQGLHEQYF
TRBV6-4	many	TRBJ2-3	TRBD1	TGTGCCAGCAGCCAGGACAGGGGCTCCACAGATACGCAGTATTTT	CASSQDRGSTDTQYF